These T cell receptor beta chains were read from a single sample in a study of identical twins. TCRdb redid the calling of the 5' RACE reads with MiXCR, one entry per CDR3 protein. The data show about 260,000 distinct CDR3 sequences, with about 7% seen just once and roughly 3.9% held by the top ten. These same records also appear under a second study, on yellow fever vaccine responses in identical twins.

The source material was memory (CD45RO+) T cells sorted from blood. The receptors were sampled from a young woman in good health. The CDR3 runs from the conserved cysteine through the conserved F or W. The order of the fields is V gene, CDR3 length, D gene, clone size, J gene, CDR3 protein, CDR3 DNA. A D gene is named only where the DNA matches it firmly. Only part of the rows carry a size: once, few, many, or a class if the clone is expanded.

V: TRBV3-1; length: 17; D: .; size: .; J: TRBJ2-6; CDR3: CASSQDLRGAGANVLTF; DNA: TGTGCCAGCAGCCAAGATCTTCGGGGCGCGGGGGCCAACGTCCTGACTTTC
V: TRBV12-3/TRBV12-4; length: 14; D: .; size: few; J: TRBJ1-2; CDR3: CASSPSGQYYGYTF; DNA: TGTGCCAGCAGTCCCTCCGGACAGTACTATGGCTACACCTTC
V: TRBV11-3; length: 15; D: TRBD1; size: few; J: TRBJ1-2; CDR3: CASSPTTGTAYGYTF; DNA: TGTGCCAGCAGTCCGACCACTGGGACAGCCTATGGCTACACCTTC
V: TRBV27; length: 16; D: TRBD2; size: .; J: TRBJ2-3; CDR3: CASSKLAGGSLHTQYF; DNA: TGTGCCAGTAGTAAACTAGCGGGAGGGTCCCTGCATACGCAGTATTTT
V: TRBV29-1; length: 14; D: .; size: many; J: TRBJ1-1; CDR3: CSVEETGRSTEAFF; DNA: TGCAGCGTTGAAGAAACAGGGAGGAGTACTGAAGCTTTCTTT
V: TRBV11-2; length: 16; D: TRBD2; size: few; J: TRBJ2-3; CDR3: CASSLDKAGGTDTQYF; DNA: TGTGCCAGCAGCTTAGATAAAGCGGGGGGCACAGATACGCAGTATTTT
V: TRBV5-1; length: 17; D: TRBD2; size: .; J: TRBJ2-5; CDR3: CASSLGLAGGFQETQYF; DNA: TGCGCCAGCAGCTTGGGACTAGCGGGGGGGTTTCAAGAGACCCAGTACTTC
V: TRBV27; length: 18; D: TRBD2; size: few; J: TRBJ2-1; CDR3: CASSLSVGLAGTYNEQFF; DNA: TGTGCCAGCAGTTTATCGGTAGGACTAGCGGGGACCTACAATGAGCAGTTCTTC
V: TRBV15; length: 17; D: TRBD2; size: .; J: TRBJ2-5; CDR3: CATSRSLAGGPRETQYF; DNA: TGTGCCACCAGCAGATCTCTAGCGGGGGGGCCAAGGGAGACCCAGTACTTC
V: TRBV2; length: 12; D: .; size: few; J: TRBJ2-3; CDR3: CASRISGLLEYF; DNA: TGTGCCAGCAGGATCTCAGGACTCCTTGAATATTTT
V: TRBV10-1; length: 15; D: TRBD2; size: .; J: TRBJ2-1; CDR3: CASSESYREGNEQFF; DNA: TGCGCCAGCAGTGAGTCGTACCGGGAGGGCAATGAGCAGTTCTTC
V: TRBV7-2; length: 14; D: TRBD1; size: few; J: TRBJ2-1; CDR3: CASSKFTGDNEQFF; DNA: TGTGCCAGCAGCAAGTTTACAGGGGACAATGAGCAGTTCTTC
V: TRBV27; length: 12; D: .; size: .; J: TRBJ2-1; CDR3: CASSSRTQEQFF; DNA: TGTGCCAGCAGTTCCAGGACTCAGGAGCAGTTCTTC
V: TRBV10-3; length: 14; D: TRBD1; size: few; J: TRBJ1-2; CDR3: CATMHREGALGYTF; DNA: TGTGCCACCATGCATCGGGAGGGGGCTCTTGGCTACACCTTC
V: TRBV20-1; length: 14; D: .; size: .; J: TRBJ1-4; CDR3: CSASDNGVGEKLFF; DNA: TGCAGTGCTAGCGATAATGGGGTCGGCGAAAAACTGTTTTTT
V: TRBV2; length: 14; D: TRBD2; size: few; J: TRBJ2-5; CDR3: CASSERLAAETQYF; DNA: TGTGCCAGCAGTGAAAGGCTAGCGGCTGAGACCCAGTACTTC
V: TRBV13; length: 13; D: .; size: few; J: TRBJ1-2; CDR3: CASSLTGFYGYTF; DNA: TGTGCCAGCAGCCTCACAGGGTTTTATGGCTACACCTTC
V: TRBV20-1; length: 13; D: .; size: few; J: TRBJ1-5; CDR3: CSAVGQHNQPQHF; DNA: TGCAGTGCTGTTGGACAGCACAATCAGCCCCAGCATTTT
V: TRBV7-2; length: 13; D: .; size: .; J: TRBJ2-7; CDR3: CASSSTGSYEQYF; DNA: TGTGCCAGCAGCTCGACGGGCTCCTACGAGCAGTACTTC
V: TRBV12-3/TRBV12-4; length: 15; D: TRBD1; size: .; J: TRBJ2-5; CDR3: CASSLSQGSLETQYF; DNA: TGTGCCAGCAGTTTGTCACAGGGGAGTTTAGAGACCCAGTACTTC
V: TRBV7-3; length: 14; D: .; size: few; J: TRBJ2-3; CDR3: CASSQEGGTDTQYF; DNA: TGTGCCAGCAGTCAAGAGGGGGGGACAGATACGCAGTATTTT
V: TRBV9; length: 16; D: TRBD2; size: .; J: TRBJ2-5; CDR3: CASSITGTSGVETQYF; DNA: TGTGCCAGCAGCATCACCGGGACTAGCGGGGTCGAGACCCAGTACTTC
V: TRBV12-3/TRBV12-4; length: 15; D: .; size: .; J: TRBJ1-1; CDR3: CASSLMGTPNTEAFF; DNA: TGTGCCAGCAGTTTAATGGGGACCCCGAACACTGAAGCTTTCTTT
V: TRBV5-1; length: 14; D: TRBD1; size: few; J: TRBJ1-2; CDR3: CASSTEQGIYGYTF; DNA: TGCGCCAGCAGCACCGAACAGGGGATCTATGGCTACACCTTC
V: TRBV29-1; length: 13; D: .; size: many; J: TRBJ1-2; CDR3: CSVEDSSGAFYTF; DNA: TGCAGCGTTGAAGATTCTTCTGGGGCCTTCTACACCTTC
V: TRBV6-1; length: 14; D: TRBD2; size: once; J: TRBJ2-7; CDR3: CASTPGGGPYEQYF; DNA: TGTGCCAGCACCCCGGGGGGAGGGCCTTACGAGCAGTACTTC
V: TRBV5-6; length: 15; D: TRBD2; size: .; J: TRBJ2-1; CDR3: CASSGGTSEYNEQFF; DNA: TGTGCCAGCAGCGGCGGGACTAGCGAGTACAATGAGCAGTTCTTC
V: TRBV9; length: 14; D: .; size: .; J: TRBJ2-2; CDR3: CASSVIAGTGELFF; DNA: TGTGCCAGCAGCGTAATCGCAGGGACCGGGGAGCTGTTTTTT
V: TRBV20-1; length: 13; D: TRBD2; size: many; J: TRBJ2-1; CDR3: CSARTLGEGEQFF; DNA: TGCAGTGCTAGGACGCTTGGGGAGGGTGAGCAGTTCTTC
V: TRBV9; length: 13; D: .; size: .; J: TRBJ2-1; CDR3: CASSAQGPGEQFF; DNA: TGTGCCAGCAGCGCCCAGGGGCCCGGTGAGCAGTTCTTC
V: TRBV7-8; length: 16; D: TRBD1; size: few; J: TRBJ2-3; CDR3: CASSFGDRGRTDTQYF; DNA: TGTGCCAGCAGCTTCGGGGACAGGGGGCGCACAGATACGCAGTATTTT
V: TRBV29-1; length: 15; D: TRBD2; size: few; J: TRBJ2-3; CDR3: CSVGTSGGAKDTQYF; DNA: TGCAGCGTTGGGACTAGCGGGGGGGCCAAAGATACGCAGTATTTT
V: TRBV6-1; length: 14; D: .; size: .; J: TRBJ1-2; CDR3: CASTNLDGAKGYTF; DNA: TGTGCCAGCACAAACTTGGACGGGGCGAAGGGCTACACCTTC
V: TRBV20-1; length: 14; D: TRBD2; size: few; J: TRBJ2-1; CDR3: CSAPIAGGYNEQFF; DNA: TGCAGTGCTCCCATAGCGGGAGGGTACAATGAGCAGTTCTTC
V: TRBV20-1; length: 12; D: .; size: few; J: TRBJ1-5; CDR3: CSAKRGLEPQHF; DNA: TGCAGTGCGAAGAGGGGTTTGGAGCCCCAGCATTTT
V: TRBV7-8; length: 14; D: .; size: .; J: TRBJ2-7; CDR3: CASSLADLATEQYF; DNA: TGTGCCAGCAGCTTAGCGGATCTAGCTACCGAGCAGTACTTC
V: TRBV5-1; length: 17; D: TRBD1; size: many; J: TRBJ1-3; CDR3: CASSPTGQGTSGNTIYF; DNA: TGCGCCAGCAGCCCAACCGGACAGGGTACCTCTGGAAACACCATATATTTT
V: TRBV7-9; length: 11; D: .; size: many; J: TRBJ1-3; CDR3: CASSLGNTIYF; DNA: TGTGCCAGCAGCTTAGGAAACACCATATATTTT
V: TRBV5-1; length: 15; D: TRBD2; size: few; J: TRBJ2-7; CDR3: CASRPGTSGTYEQYF; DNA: TGCGCCAGCAGACCCGGGACTAGCGGTACCTACGAGCAGTACTTC
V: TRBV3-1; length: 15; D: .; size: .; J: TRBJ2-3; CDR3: CASSQDWGVRDTQYF; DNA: TGTGCCAGCAGCCAAGATTGGGGGGTCAGGGATACGCAGTATTTT
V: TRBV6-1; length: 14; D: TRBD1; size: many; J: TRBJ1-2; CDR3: CASAQLQGNYGYTF; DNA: TGTGCCAGCGCCCAACTACAGGGGAACTATGGCTACACCTTC
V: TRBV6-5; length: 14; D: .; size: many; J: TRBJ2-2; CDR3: CASSYRFYTGELFF; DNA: TGTGCCAGCAGTTACAGGTTTTATACCGGGGAGCTGTTTTTT